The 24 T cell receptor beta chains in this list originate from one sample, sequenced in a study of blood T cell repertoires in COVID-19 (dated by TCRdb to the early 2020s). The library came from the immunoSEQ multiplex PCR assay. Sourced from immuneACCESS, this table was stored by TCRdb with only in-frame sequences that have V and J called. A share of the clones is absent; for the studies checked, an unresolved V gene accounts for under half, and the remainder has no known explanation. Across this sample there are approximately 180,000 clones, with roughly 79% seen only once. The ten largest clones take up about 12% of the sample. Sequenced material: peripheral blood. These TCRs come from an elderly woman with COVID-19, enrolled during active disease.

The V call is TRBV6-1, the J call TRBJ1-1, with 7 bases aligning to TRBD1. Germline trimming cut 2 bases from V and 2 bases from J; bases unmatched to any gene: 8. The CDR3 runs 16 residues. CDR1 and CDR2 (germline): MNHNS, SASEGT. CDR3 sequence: CASSELLRTGNTEAFF. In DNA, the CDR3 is TGTGCCAGCAGTGAACTCTTAAGGACAGGCAACACTGAAGCTTTCTTT.

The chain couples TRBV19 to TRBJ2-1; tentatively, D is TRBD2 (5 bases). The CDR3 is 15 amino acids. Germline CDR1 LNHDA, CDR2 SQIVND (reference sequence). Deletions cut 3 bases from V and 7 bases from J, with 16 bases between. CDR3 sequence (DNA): TGTGCCAGTAGTATCCTTCATCCGGGGAATAATGAGCAGTTCTTC. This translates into CASSILHPGNNEQFF.

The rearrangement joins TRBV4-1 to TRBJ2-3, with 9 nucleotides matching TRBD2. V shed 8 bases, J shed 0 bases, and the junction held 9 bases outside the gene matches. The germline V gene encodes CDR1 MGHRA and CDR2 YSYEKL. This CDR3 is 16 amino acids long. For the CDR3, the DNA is TGCGCCAGCGTCAACTATGGGACTAGCAGCACAGATACGCAGTATTTT. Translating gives CASVNYGTSSTDTQYF.

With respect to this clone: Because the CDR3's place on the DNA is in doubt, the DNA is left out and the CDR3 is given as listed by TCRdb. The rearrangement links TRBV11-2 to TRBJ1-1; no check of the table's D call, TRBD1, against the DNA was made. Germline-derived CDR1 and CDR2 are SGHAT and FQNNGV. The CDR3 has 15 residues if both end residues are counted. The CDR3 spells CASSLEVGQGNRPFF.

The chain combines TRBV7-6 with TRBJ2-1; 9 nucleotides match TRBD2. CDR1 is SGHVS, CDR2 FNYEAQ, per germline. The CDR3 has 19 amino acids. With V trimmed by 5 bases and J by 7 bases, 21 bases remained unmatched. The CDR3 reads CASSLPPSGVTSGKNEQFF. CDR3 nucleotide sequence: TGTGCCAGCAGCCTTCCGCCTAGCGGGGTTACCTCCGGAAAGAATGAGCAGTTCTTC. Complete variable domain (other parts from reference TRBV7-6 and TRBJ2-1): GAGVSQSPRYKVTKRGQDVALRCDPISGHVSLYWYRQALGQGPEFLTYFNYEAQQDKSGLPNDRFSAERPEGSISTLTIQRTEQRDSAMYRCASSLPPSGVTSGKNEQFFGPGTRLTVL.

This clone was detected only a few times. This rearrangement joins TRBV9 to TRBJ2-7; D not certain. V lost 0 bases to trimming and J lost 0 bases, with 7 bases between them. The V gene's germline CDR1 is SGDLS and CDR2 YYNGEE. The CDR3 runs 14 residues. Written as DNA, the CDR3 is TGTGCCAGCAGCGTAGGGCAGTCCTCCTACGAGCAGTACTTC. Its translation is CASSVGQSSYEQYF. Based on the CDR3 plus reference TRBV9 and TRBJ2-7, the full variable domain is DSGVTQTPKHLITATGQRVTLRCSPRSGDLSVYWYQQSLDQGLQFLIQYYNGEERAKGNILERFSAQQFPDLHSELNLSSLELGDSALYFCASSVGQSSYEQYFGPGTRLTVT.

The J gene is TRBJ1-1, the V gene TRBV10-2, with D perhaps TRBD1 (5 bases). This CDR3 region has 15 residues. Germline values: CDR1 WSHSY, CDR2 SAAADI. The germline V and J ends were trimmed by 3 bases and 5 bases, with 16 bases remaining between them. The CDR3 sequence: CASSDGAGRGTEAFF. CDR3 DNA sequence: TGCGCCAGCAGTGACGGGGCAGGGAGGGGTACTGAAGCTTTCTTT.

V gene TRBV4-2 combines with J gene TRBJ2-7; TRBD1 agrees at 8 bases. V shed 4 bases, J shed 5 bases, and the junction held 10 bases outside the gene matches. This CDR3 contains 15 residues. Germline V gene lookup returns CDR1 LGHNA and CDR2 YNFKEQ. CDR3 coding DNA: TGTGCCAGCAGCCCCTCTGGACAGGGTTATGACGAGCAGTACTTC. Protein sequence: CASSPSGQGYDEQYF.

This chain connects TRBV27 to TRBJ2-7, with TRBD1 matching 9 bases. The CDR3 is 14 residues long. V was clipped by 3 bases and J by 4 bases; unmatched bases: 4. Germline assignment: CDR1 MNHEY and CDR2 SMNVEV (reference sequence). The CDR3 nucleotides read TGTGCCAGCAGTTTCTTTGACAGGGGGTACGAGCAGTACTTC. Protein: CASSFFDRGYEQYF.

The CDR3 reads CASSTGQGENIQYF. The CDR3 bases are TGTGCCAGCAGCACTGGACAGGGAGAAAACATTCAGTACTTC. The V call is TRBV5-4, the J call TRBJ2-4; 8 bases match TRBD1. The CDR3 has 14 amino acids. Germline CDR1 reads SGHNT; CDR2 reads YYREEE (reference sequence). Trimming at V came to 4 bases and at J to 5 bases, leaving 5 bases not matched to a gene.

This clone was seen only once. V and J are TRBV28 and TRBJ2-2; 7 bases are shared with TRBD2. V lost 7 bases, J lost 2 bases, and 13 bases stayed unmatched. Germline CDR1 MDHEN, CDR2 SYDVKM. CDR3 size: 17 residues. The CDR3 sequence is CASTRRASGVNTGELFF. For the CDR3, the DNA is TGTGCCAGCACACGAAGGGCTAGCGGAGTAAACACCGGGGAGCTGTTTTTT.

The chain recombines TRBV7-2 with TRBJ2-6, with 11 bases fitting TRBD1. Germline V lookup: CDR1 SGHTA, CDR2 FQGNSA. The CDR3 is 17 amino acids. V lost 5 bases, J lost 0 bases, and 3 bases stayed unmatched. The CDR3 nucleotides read TGTGCCAGCAGCAGGGACAGGGGGAGCTCTGGGGCCAACGTCCTGACTTTC. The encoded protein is CASSRDRGSSGANVLTF.

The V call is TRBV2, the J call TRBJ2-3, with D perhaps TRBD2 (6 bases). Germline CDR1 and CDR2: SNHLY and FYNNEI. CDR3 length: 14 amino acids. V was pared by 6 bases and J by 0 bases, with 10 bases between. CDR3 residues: CASRSGGSTDTQYF. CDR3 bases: TGTGCCAGCAGGTCCGGGGGTAGCACAGATACGCAGTATTTT.

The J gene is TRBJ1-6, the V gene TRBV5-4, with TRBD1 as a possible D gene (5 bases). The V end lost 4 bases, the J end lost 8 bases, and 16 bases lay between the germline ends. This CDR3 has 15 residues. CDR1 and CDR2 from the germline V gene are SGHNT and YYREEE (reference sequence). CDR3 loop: CASSGIGVADSPLHF. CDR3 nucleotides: TGTGCCAGCAGCGGAATAGGGGTCGCGGATTCACCCCTCCACTTT. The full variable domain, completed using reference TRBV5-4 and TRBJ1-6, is ETGVTQSPTHLIKTRGQQVTLRCSSQSGHNTVSWYQQALGQGPQFIFQYYREEENGRGNFPPRFSGLQFPNYSSELNVNALELDDSALYLCASSGIGVADSPLHFGNGTRLTVT.

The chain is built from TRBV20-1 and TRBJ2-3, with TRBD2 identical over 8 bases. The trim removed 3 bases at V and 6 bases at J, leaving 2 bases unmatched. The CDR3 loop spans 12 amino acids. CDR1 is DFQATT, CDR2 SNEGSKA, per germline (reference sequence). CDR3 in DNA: TGCAGTGCTAGTCCTAGCGGGGATACGCAGTATTTT. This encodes CSASPSGDTQYF.

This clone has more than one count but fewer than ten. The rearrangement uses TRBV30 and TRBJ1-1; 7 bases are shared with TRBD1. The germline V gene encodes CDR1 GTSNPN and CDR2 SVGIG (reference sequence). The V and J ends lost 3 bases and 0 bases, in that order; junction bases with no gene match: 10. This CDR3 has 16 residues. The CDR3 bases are TGTGCCTGGAGAGCAACCTTGACAGGGATGAACACTGAAGCTTTCTTT. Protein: CAWRATLTGMNTEAFF.

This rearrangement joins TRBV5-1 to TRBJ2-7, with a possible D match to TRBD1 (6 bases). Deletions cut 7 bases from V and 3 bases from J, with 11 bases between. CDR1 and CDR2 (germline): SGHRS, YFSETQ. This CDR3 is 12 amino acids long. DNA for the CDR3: TGCGCCAGCGCAGGGGAAAACTACGAGCAGTACTTC. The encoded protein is CASAGENYEQYF.

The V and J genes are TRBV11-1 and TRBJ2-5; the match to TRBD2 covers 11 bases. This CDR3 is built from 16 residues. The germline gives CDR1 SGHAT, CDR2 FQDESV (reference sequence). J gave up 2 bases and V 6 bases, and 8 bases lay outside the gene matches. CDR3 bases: TGTGCCAGCAGATTCGGGACTAGCGGACATCAAGAGACCCAGTACTTC. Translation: CASRFGTSGHQETQYF.

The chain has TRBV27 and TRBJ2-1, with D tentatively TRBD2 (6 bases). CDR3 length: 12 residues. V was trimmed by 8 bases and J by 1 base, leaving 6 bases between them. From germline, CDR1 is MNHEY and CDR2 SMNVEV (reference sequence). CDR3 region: CASGRSYNEQFF. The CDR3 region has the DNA TGTGCCAGCGGGAGGTCCTACAATGAGCAGTTCTTC.

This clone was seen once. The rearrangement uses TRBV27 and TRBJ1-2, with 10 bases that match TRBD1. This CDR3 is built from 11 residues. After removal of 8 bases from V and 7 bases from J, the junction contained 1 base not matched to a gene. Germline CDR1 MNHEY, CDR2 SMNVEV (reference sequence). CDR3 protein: CASGTGVGYTF. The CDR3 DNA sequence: TGTGCCAGCGGGACAGGGGTTGGCTACACCTTC.

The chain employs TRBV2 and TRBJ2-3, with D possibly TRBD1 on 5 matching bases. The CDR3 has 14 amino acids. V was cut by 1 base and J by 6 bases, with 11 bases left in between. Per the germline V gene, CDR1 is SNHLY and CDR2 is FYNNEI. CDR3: CASSEGSGWDTQYF. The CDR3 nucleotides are TGTGCCAGCAGTGAAGGATCAGGGTGGGATACGCAGTATTTT.

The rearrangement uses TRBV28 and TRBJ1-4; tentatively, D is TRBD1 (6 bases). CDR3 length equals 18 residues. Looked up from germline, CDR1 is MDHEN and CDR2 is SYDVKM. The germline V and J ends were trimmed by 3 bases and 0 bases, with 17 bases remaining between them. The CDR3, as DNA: TGTGCCAGCAGTTTCACTTTGTACAGGGAGTCAACTAATGAAAAACTGTTTTTT. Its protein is CASSFTLYRESTNEKLFF.

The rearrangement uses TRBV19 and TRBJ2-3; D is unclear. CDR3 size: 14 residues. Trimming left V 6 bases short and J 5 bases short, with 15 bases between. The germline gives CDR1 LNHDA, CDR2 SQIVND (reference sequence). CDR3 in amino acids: CASRTGSTRDTQYF. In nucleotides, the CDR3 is TGTGCCAGTAGAACCGGGTCCACCAGAGATACGCAGTATTTT.

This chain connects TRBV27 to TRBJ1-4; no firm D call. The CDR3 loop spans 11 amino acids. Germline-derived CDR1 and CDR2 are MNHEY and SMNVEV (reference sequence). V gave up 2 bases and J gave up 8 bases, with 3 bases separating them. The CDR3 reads CASSLAEKLFF. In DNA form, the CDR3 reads TGTGCCAGCAGTTTAGCGGAAAAACTGTTTTTT.